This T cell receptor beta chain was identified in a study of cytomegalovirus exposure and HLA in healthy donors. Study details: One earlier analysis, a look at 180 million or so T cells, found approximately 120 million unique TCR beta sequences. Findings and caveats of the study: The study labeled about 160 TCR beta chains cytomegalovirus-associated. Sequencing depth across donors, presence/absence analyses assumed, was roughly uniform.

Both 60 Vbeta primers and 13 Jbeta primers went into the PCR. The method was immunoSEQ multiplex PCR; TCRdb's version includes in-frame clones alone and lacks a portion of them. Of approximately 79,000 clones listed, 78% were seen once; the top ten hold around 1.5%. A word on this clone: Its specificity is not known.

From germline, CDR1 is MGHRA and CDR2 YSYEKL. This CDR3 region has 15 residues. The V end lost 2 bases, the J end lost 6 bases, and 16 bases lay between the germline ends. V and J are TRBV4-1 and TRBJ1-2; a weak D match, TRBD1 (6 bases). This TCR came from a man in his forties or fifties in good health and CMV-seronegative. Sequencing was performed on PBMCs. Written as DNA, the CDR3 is TGCGCCAGCAGCCAACCGAGGGCAGGGGATGATGGCTACACCTTC. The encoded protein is CASSQPRAGDDGYTF.